This section outlines one TCR beta chain sequence together with its context. The sample comes from a study of blood T cell repertoires in COVID-19. On the study more broadly: T cells, B-cell-depleted T cells, or PBMCs supplied cDNA or gDNA.

Only in-frame clones appear in the TCRdb table, and some are missing; sequencing was by immunoSEQ multiplex PCR. The repertoire holds roughly 100,000 clones, with roughly 84% as singletons. The sample was peripheral blood. This sequence was found in a human donor in a cohort sampled during active or convalescent COVID-19.

The CDR3 reads CASSLGAGFSPLHF. CDR3 DNA sequence: TGCGCCAGCAGCTTGGGGGCAGGGTTTTCACCCCTCCACTTT. This sequence joins TRBV5-1 and TRBJ1-6; TRBD1 might be the D (5 bases). The CDR3 contains 14 residues. Trimming pared 0 bases from V and 9 bases from J, leaving 10 bases between. Germline assignment: CDR1 SGHRS and CDR2 YFSETQ.